The 2 T cell receptor beta chains reported below all come from one sample, sequenced in a study of human T cells and chemical hapten exposure. This sample's time point: pre-sensitization, week 0. Treatment specified: therapeutic diphenylcyclopropenone sensitization with weekly scalp DPC. TCRdb passed the RACE reads through MiXCR, listing each CDR3 protein once. The sample contains about 40,000 distinct CDR3 sequences, roughly a tenth of which appear only once. This sample comprised whole blood, obtained in connection with sensitization to the hapten diphenylcyclopropenone (DPC). These receptors came from a man younger than 45 with alopecia areata. Some clones in this sample may be carry-over from other donors' samples.

This clonotype was seen a handful of times. V usage is TRBV6-5 and J usage is TRBJ1-1; perhaps TRBD1 as D (5 bases). Deletions cut 0 bases from V and 5 bases from J, with 10 bases between. Germline CDR1 and CDR2: MNHEY and SVGAGI. This CDR3 has 14 residues. The CDR3 region is CASSYSGPGTEAFF. Written as DNA, the CDR3 is TGTGCCAGCAGTTACTCTGGGCCAGGGACTGAAGCTTTCTTT.

In its sample, this clonotype was seen a few times. The CDR3 loop is CSVGIQAPNTEAFF. CDR3 bases: TGCAGCGTCGGCATTCAGGCCCCGAACACTGAAGCTTTCTTT. The chain joins TRBV29-1 to TRBJ1-1; D unresolved. Germline values: CDR1 SQVTM, CDR2 ANQGSEA. V was trimmed by 6 bases and J by 1 base, leaving 15 bases between them. CDR3 length: 14 amino acids.